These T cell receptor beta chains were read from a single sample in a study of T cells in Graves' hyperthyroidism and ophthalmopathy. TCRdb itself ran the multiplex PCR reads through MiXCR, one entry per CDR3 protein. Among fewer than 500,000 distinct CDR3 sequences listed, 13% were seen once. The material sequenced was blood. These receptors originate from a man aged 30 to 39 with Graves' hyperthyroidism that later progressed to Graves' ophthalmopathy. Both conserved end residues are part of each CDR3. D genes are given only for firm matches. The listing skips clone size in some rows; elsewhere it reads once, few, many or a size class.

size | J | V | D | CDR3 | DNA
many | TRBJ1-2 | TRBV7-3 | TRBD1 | CASSSGTGTGKDGYTF | TGTGCCAGCAGCTCTGGCACCGGGACAGGGAAGGACGGCTACACCTTC
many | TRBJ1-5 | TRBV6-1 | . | CASSVGANSNQPQHF | TGTGCCAGCAGTGTAGGAGCCAATAGCAATCAGCCCCAGCATTTT
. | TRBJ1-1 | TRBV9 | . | CASSVAGAATEAFF | TGTGCCAGCAGCGTAGCAGGGGCTGCCACTGAAGCTTTCTTT
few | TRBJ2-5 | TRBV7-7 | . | CASSPRGWAAGDETQYF | TGTGCCAGCAGCCCCAGGGGATGGGCGGCCGGGGACGAGACCCAGTACTTC
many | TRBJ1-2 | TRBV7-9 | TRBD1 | CASSYGQGLDGYTF | TGTGCCAGCAGCTACGGACAGGGTCTGGATGGCTACACCTTC
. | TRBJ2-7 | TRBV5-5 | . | CASSWTPGRDEQYF | TGTGCCAGCAGCTGGACCCCTGGACGGGACGAGCAGTACTTC
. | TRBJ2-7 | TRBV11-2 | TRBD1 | CASSPPRDRNPHDQYF | TGTGCCAGCAGCCCCCCAAGGGACAGGAACCCCCACGATCAGTACTTC
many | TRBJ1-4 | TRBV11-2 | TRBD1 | CASSPDRGDKKLFF | TGTGCCAGCAGCCCAGACAGGGGGGACAAAAAACTGTTTTTT
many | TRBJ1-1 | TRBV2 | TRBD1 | CASSPQGEWNTEAFF | TGTGCCAGCAGTCCTCAGGGGGAGTGGAACACTGAAGCTTTCTTT
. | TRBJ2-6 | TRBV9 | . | CASNNSRAAGANVLTF | TGTGCCAGCAACAATAGCAGGGCCGCTGGGGCCAACGTCCTGACTTTC
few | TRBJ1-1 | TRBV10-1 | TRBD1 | CASSAGQGLRAFF | TGCGCCAGCAGCGCGGGACAGGGCCTCCGGGCTTTCTTT
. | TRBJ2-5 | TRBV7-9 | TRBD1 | CASSLVWDRGQETQYF | TGTGCCAGCAGCTTAGTTTGGGACAGGGGGCAAGAGACCCAGTACTTC
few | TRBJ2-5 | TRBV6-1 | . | CASMSSISIQETQYF | TGTGCCAGCATGAGTTCAATATCAATTCAAGAGACCCAGTACTTC
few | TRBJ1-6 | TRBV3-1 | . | CASSRGLGTINSPLHF | TGTGCCAGCAGCCGGGGATTAGGGACGATTAATTCACCCCTCCACTTT
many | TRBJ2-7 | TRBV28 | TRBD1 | CASSSPGQGTDEQYF | TGTGCCAGCAGTAGCCCGGGACAGGGGACCGACGAGCAGTACTTC
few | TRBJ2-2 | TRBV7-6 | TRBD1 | CASSLAPGQGGTGELFF | TGTGCCAGCAGCTTAGCCCCGGGACAGGGGGGCACCGGGGAGCTGTTTTTT
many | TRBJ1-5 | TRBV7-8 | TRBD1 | CASSLETGLYSNQPQHF | TGTGCCAGCAGCTTAGAGACAGGGCTCTATAGCAATCAGCCCCAGCATTTT
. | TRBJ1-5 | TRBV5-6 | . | CASSPGAYQPQHF | TGTGCCAGCAGCCCCGGGGCCTATCAGCCCCAGCATTTT
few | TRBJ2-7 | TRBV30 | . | CASDPTGSGEQYF | TGTGCCTCTGACCCCACGGGTTCAGGCGAGCAGTACTTC
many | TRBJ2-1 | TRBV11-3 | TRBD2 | CASSQRLAGPREQFF | TGTGCCAGCAGCCAGAGACTAGCGGGGCCCAGGGAGCAGTTCTTC
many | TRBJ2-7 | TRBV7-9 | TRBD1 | CASSQRPGTGGYEQYF | TGTGCCAGCAGCCAACGGCCCGGGACAGGGGGCTACGAGCAGTACTTC
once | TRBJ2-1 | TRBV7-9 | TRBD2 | CASSSGTSGGHNEQFF | TGTGCCAGCAGCTCCGGGACTAGCGGGGGTCACAATGAGCAGTTCTTC
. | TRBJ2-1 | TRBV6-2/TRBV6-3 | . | CASSQTGNGEQFF | TGTGCCAGCAGCCAAACAGGGAACGGTGAGCAGTTCTTC
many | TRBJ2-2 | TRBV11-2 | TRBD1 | CASIWTGAGELFF | TGTGCCAGCATATGGACAGGGGCCGGGGAGCTGTTTTTT
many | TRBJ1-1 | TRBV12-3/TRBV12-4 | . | CASSSYLEAFF | TGTGCCAGCAGTTCATATCTTGAAGCTTTCTTT
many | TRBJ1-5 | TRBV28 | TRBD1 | CASSKRQGDQPQHF | TGTGCCAGCAGTAAGAGACAGGGCGATCAGCCCCAGCATTTT
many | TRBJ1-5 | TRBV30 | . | CAWSVQSNQPQHF | TGTGCCTGGAGTGTACAGAGCAATCAGCCCCAGCATTTT
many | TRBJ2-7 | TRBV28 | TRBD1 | CASIRRGTGPYEQYF | TGTGCCAGCATCCGACGTGGGACAGGGCCCTACGAGCAGTACTTC
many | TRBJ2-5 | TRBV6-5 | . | CASSYSGAGETQYF | TGTGCCAGCAGTTACTCGGGGGCCGGCGAGACCCAGTACTTC
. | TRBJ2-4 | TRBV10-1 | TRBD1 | CASSRQGHGEIQYF | TGCGCCAGCAGTCGACAGGGGCATGGAGAAATTCAGTACTTC
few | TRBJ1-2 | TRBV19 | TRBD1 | CASSIGQGGSYGYTF | TGTGCCAGTAGTATCGGACAGGGGGGAAGCTATGGCTACACCTTC
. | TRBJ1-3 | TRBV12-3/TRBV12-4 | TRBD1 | CASRLGQGGNTIYF | TGTGCCAGCAGACTCGGACAGGGAGGAAACACCATATATTTT
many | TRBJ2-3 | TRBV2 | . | CASRGRGVFYTDTQYF | TGTGCCAGCAGGGGTAGGGGCGTCTTCTACACAGATACGCAGTATTTT
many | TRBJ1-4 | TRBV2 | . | CASSPNGVGLLFF | TGTGCCAGCAGCCCGAATGGAGTAGGATTACTGTTTTTT
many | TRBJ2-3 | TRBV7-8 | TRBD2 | CASSLASGGGTDTQYF | TGTGCCAGCAGCTTAGCGAGCGGGGGAGGCACAGATACGCAGTATTTT
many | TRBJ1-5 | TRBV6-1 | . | CASRSQYNQPQHF | TGTGCCAGCAGGAGTCAGTACAATCAGCCCCAGCATTTT
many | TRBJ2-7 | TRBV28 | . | CASSPGTTSPPYEQYF | TGTGCCAGCAGCCCGGGGACCACTAGCCCCCCCTACGAGCAGTACTTC
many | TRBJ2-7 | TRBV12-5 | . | CASGLFPGSYEQYF | TGTGCTAGTGGTTTATTTCCAGGCTCCTACGAGCAGTACTTC
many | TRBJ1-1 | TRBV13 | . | CASSPRQAENTEAFF | TGTGCCAGCAGCCCCCGACAGGCCGAGAACACTGAAGCTTTCTTT
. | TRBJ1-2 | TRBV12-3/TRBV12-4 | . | CASSLYREGSGYTF | TGTGCCAGCAGTTTGTACAGGGAAGGTAGTGGCTACACCTTC
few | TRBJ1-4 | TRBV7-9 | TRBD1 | CASSWTGGRGEKLFF | TGTGCCAGCAGTTGGACAGGGGGGAGAGGGGAAAAACTGTTTTTT
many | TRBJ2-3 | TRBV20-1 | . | CSASSPRQDTQYF | TGCAGTGCTAGTAGCCCCCGGCAAGATACGCAGTATTTT
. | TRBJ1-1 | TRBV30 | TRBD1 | CAWERTGGAFF | TGTGCCTGGGAAAGGACAGGCGGAGCTTTCTTT
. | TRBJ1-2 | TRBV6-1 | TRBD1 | CASKKQGARGYTF | TGTGCCAGCAAGAAACAGGGGGCGCGGGGCTACACCTTC
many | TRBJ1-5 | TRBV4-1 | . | CASSQVVGDQPQHF | TGCGCCAGCAGCCAAGTCGTGGGGGATCAGCCCCAGCATTTT
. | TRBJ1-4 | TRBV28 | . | CASSPRAVQNEKLFF | TGTGCCAGCAGTCCTAGGGCAGTCCAAAATGAAAAACTGTTTTTT
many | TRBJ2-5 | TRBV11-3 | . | CASSFKLFKQPQETQYF | TGTGCCAGCAGCTTTAAGCTTTTCAAACAGCCTCAAGAGACCCAGTACTTC
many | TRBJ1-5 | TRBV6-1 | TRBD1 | CASSELIGTGVFTSNQPQHF | TGTGCCAGCAGTGAACTGATCGGGACAGGGGTTTTTACGAGCAATCAGCCCCAGCATTTT